The T cell receptor (beta chain) under discussion was sequenced for a study of response to subunit inactivated influenza vaccine. This clonotype was recorded at least ten times. TCRdb reprocessed the RT-PCR reads via MiXCR and lists one record per CDR3 protein. The table lists about half a million distinct CDR3 sequences, approximately 7.1% of them singletons, with 10% to 15% in the top ten. The V gene's germline CDR1 is LGHNA and CDR2 YSLEER. The CDR3 covers 17 residues. V lost 7 bases and J lost 0, with 21 bases in between. The source is a man in his fifties or sixties who received an inactivated influenza vaccine. This specimen consisted of PBMCs from blood, obtained less than 30 months after vaccination. The chain recombines TRBV4-3 with TRBJ2-5; D is perhaps TRBD1 or TRBD2 (5 bases each). The CDR3 protein is CASTARVSGRHQETQYF. CDR3 in DNA: TGCGCCAGCACCGCCAGGGTATCGGGGAGACACCAAGAGACCCAGTACTTC.